Shown below are 14 T cell receptor beta chains from a single sample sequenced in a study of Ad26.COV2.S vaccination and SARS-CoV-2 variants. Treatment reported: around 19 received Ad26.COV2.S at low or high dose, single or two shots; roughly five received placebo; per-sample allocation not given. Sampling was performed 63 days after the first vaccine or placebo injection. The repertoire was sequenced with immunoSEQ multiplex PCR; TCRdb's copy has only in-frame clones and lacks some. The sample holds about 330,000 clones, roughly nine tenths seen once. This material consisted of peripheral blood, taken in a trial of Ad26.COV2.S vaccine versus placebo. These TCRs come from a person aged 18-65 years who received the Ad26.COV2.S COVID-19 vaccine or a placebo.

This clone was recorded only once. The J gene is TRBJ2-5, the V gene TRBV27; no definite D call. Germline values: CDR1 MNHEY, CDR2 SMNVEV (reference sequence). The germline V and J ends were trimmed by 0 bases and 5 bases, with 10 bases remaining between them. The CDR3 totals 14 residues. The CDR3 sequence: CASSLSRRTETQYF. DNA for the CDR3: TGTGCCAGCAGTTTATCTCGGCGCACGGAGACCCAGTACTTC.

This CDR3 is CASRGALGPLHF. The DNA of the CDR3 is TGTGCCAGCCGTGGGGCTTTGGGGCCCCTCCACTTT. This chain uses TRBV7-2 with TRBJ1-6; a possible D gene is TRBD1 (5 bases). Per germline, CDR1 SGHTA and CDR2 FQGNSA. V was clipped by 8 bases and J by 13 bases, with 15 bases between them. The CDR3 length is 12 residues. Full variable domain (missing parts from reference TRBV7-2 and TRBJ1-6): GAGVSQSPSNKVTEKGKDVELRCDPISGHTALYWYRQSLGQGLEFLIYFQGNSAPDKSGLPSDRFSAERTGGSVSTLTIQRTQQEDSAVYLCASRGALGPLHFGNGTRLTVT.

V gene TRBV28 combines with J gene TRBJ1-1, with 7 bases lining up with TRBD1. Germline V gene sequence: CDR1 MDHEN, CDR2 SYDVKM. The trim removed 7 bases at V and 0 bases at J, leaving 8 bases unmatched. The CDR3 has 15 amino acids. The CDR3 DNA sequence: TGTGCCAGCAATCCCGAGACAGGGATGAACACTGAAGCTTTCTTT. This encodes CASNPETGMNTEAFF.

The rearrangement uses TRBV5-6 and TRBJ1-2; D is uncertain. CDR1 is SGHDT and CDR2 is YYEEEE in the germline V gene. This CDR3 has 16 amino acids. V was clipped by 4 bases and J by 4 bases, with 20 bases between them. CDR3 bases: TGTGCCAGCAGCCTAAAAGACTTCTCCCTAATCTATGGCTACACCTTC. Its translation: CASSLKDFSLIYGYTF.

V gene TRBV7-9 combines with J gene TRBJ1-2; 7 positions agree with TRBD1. J lost 10 bases, V lost 5 bases, and 25 bases had no gene match. The V gene's germline CDR1 is SEHNR and CDR2 FQNEAQ (reference sequence). The CDR3 covers 18 residues. CDR3 coding DNA: TGTGCCAGCAGCGTTCGAGGGGAGCAAGAACCGACCGGGACAGCCTACACCTTC. Protein sequence: CASSVRGEQEPTGTAYTF.

The chain links TRBV7-2 to TRBJ1-6; D remains unclear. V lost 1 base and J 9 bases, leaving 19 bases between the germline ends. The CDR3 loop spans 17 amino acids. Germline V CDR1 and CDR2: SGHTA, FQGNSA. The CDR3 loop reads CASSLDLGLSPSSPLHF. The CDR3 DNA reads as TGTGCCAGCAGCTTAGATCTTGGCCTCTCTCCTAGTTCACCCCTCCACTTT. The entire variable domain, with the rest obtained from reference TRBV7-2 and TRBJ1-6, is as follows: GAGVSQSPSNKVTEKGKDVELRCDPISGHTALYWYRQSLGQGLEFLIYFQGNSAPDKSGLPSDRFSAERTGGSVSTLTIQRTQQEDSAVYLCASSLDLGLSPSSPLHFGNGTRLTVT.

As DNA, the CDR3 is TGTGCCAGCAGACCGGGACAGGGGGGCAATCAGCCCCAGCATTTT. Translated, it gives CASRPGQGGNQPQHF. V and J are TRBV2 and TRBJ1-5, with 11 bases that match TRBD1. The ends lost 6 bases at V and 2 bases at J; junction bases unmatched: 3. The germline V gene has CDR1 SNHLY and CDR2 FYNNEI. CDR3 length: 15 residues.

The chain has TRBV7-2 and TRBJ1-4, with 7 bases lining up with TRBD1. The CDR3 runs 14 residues. Germline values: CDR1 SGHTA, CDR2 FQGNSA. Losses at the gene ends were 1 base for V and 8 bases for J; bases not matched to a gene: 4. The CDR3 spells CASSLDRGDEKLFF. CDR3 DNA: TGTGCCAGCAGCTTAGACAGGGGAGACGAAAAACTGTTTTTT.

CDR3 amino acids: CASSPQGEKLFF. CDR3 DNA: TGCGCCAGCAGCCCCCAGGGGGAAAAACTGTTTTTT. The chain has TRBV5-1 and TRBJ1-4; perhaps TRBD1 as D (6 bases). The CDR3 runs to 12 residues. Germline CDR1 and CDR2: SGHRS and YFSETQ. Trimming took off 4 bases at V and 8 bases at J, with 9 bases between the two ends.

The chain links TRBV11-2 to TRBJ1-1; the D gene is possibly TRBD1 (5 bases). Germline lookup yields CDR1 SGHAT and CDR2 FQNNGV. This CDR3 is built from 13 residues. The ends were cut back, 5 bases at V and 4 bases at J, with 11 bases in the middle. CDR3 protein: CASSVHGGTEAFF. CDR3 nucleotide sequence: TGTGCCAGCAGCGTCCACGGGGGCACTGAAGCTTTCTTT.

As for this clone: Different DNA sequences within this sample yield the same CDR3. This chain uses TRBV27 with TRBJ2-1; D unclear. V shed 3 bases and J shed 3 bases, with 0 bases lying between them. The CDR3 totals 11 residues. CDR1 and CDR2 (germline): MNHEY, SMNVEV (reference sequence). In DNA, the CDR3 is TGTGCCAGCAGTTTCTACAATGAGCAGTTCTTC. Encoded protein: CASSFYNEQFF.

The chain has TRBV3-1 (or the pseudogene TRBV3-2) and TRBJ1-6; no clear D. From germline, CDR1 is LGHDT and CDR2 YNNKEL (reference sequence). This CDR3 contains 14 residues. V lost 0 bases to trimming and J lost 10 bases, with 10 bases between them. The CDR3 DNA reads TGTGCCAGCAGCCAAGAGGGGAGTCGCTCACCCCTCCACTTT. Its translation: CASSQEGSRSPLHF.

The chain couples TRBV7-2 to TRBJ2-3; the D is unclear. The CDR3 runs 16 residues. CDR1 and CDR2 from the germline V gene are SGHTA and FQGNSA. Trimming took 0 bases from V and 2 from J, leaving 12 bases between them. CDR3 protein: CASSLARRGATDTQYF. The CDR3 bases are TGTGCCAGCAGCTTAGCGCGGCGAGGAGCCACAGATACGCAGTATTTT.

The chain carries TRBV7-9 and TRBJ1-2, with TRBD1 as a possible D gene (6 bases). V dropped 7 bases and J dropped 2 bases, with 23 bases sitting between them. CDR3 size: 17 residues. Germline-derived CDR1 and CDR2 are SEHNR and FQNEAQ (reference sequence). The CDR3 DNA reads TGTGCCAGCACCGAGAGGGGGGGGCAGCTCTTAAACTATGGCTACACCTTC. It specifies CASTERGGQLLNYGYTF.